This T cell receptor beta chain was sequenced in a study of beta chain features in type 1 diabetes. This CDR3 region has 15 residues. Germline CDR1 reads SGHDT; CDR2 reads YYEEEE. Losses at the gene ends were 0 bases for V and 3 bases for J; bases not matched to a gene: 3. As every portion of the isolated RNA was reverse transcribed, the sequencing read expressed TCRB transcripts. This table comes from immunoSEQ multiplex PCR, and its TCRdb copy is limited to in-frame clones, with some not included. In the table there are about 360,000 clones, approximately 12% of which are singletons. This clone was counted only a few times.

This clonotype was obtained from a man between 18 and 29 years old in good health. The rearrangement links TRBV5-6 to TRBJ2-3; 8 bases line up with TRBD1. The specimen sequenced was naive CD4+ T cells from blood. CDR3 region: CASSLGTGKTDTQYF. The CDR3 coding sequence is TGTGCCAGCAGCTTGGGGACAGGGAAAACAGATACGCAGTATTTT.